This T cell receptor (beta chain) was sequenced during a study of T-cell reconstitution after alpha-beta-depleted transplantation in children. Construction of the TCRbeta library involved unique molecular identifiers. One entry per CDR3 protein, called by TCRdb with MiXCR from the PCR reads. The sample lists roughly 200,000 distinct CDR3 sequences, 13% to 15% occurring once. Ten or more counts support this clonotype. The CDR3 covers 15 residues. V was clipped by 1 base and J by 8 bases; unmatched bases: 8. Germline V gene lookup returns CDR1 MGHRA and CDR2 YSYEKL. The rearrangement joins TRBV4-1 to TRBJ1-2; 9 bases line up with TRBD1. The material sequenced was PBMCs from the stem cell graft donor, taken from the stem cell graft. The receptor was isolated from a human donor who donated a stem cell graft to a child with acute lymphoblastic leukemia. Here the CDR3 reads CASSQGRDREEGYTF. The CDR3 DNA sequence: TGCGCCAGCAGCCAAGGCCGGGACAGGGAGGAAGGCTACACCTTC.